This TCR beta chain was profiled in a study of blood T cell repertoires in COVID-19. Clones were read by immunoSEQ multiplex PCR, and TCRdb kept only the in-frame ones, dropping some. Of 210,000 or so clones listed, 90% were seen once; the top ten hold less than 3.5%. This clone occurred a few times. The CDR3 consists of 15 residues. V lost 0 bases and J lost 4; bases outside the gene matches: 6. The germline V gene has CDR1 SGHRS and CDR2 YFSETQ. The specimen was peripheral blood. This clonotype was sampled from a man aged 25 to 40 with COVID-19, enrolled during active disease. The chain combines TRBV5-1 with TRBJ1-1; 7 bases match TRBD1. The CDR3 region is CASSLDRQGFTEAFF. CDR3 in DNA: TGCGCCAGCAGCTTGGACAGACAGGGTTTCACTGAAGCTTTCTTT.